One sample yielded the 8 T cell receptor beta chains listed below, sequenced in a study of control samples from healthy donors and cancer patients. Profiling relied on immunoSEQ multiplex PCR, and the TCRdb table lists in-frame clones only, not all of them. The sample contains about 30,000 clones, around 80% of which appear only once. Specimen: PBMCs. The receptor set was obtained from a man aged 55 to 69 with head and neck cancer.

The rearrangement joins TRBV20-1 to TRBJ1-1; D not certain. Germline CDR1 is DFQATT and CDR2 is SNEGSKA (reference sequence). This CDR3 contains 11 residues. Trimming pared 6 bases from V and 4 bases from J, leaving 9 bases between. CDR3: CSAARATEAFF. In DNA form, the CDR3 reads TGCAGTGCCGCCCGGGCCACTGAAGCTTTCTTT.

This clone is medium-sized in the sample. This chain connects TRBV11-3 to TRBJ1-6; TRBD1 aligns across 12 bases. From germline, CDR1 is SGHNT and CDR2 YENEEA. The CDR3 sequence is 16 residues long. Unmatched junction bases numbered 6, after V lost 3 bases and J lost 9 bases. The CDR3 DNA is TGTGCCAGCAGCTTGGCCGGGACAGGGGGCTTTTCACCCCTCCACTTT. It translates to CASSLAGTGGFSPLHF.

The chain uses TRBV15 and TRBJ2-3, with D perhaps matching TRBD1 or TRBD2 (6 bases each). The CDR3 contains 14 residues. The V end lost 5 bases, the J end lost 2 bases, and 11 bases lay between the germline ends. Germline-derived CDR1 and CDR2 are LNHNV and YYDKDF (reference sequence). CDR3 nucleotide sequence: TGTGCCACCAGCCCGGGGGCCTACACAGATACGCAGTATTTT. It codes for CATSPGAYTDTQYF. The full variable domain, rest sourced from reference TRBV15 and TRBJ2-3, is DAMVIQNPRYQVTQFGKPVTLSCSQTLNHNVMYWYQQKSSQAPKLLFHYYDKDFNNEADTPDNFQSRRPNTSFCFLDIRSPGLGDTAMYLCATSPGAYTDTQYFGPGTRLTVL.

The J gene is TRBJ2-2, the V gene TRBV4-1; no firm D call. This CDR3 is built from 13 residues. In germline, CDR1 is MGHRA, CDR2 YSYEKL. The ends were cut back, 0 bases at V and 7 bases at J, with 6 bases in the middle. CDR3 residues: CASSQDPSGELFF. The CDR3, as DNA: TGCGCCAGCAGCCAAGACCCAAGCGGGGAGCTGTTTTTT.

The J gene is TRBJ2-7, the V gene TRBV28, with no clear D. V shed 7 bases and J shed 5 bases, with 12 bases lying between them. The CDR3 is made up of 12 amino acids. Germline loops: CDR1 MDHEN, CDR2 SYDVKM. The CDR3 DNA follows: TGTGCCAGCACGACGCAGGAACACGAGCAGTACTTC. Translation gives CASTTQEHEQYF. The full variable domain, its missing parts supplied by reference TRBV28 and TRBJ2-7, is DVKVTQSSRYLVKRTGEKVFLECVQDMDHENMFWYRQDPGLGLRLIYFSYDVKMKEKGDIPEGYSVSREKKERFSLILESASTNQTSMYLCASTTQEHEQYFGPGTRLTVT.

This chain links TRBV27 with TRBJ2-7, with 11 nucleotides matching TRBD2. In germline, CDR1 is MNHEY, CDR2 SMNVEV (reference sequence). The CDR3 length is 13 residues. Trimming took 0 bases from V and 12 from J; bases not matched to a gene: 4. CDR3 protein: CASSLSSGRAWYF. The CDR3, as DNA: TGTGCCAGCAGTTTATCTAGCGGGAGGGCCTGGTACTTC.

The chain uses TRBV9 and TRBJ2-1; 8 nucleotides match TRBD2. Trimming took 4 bases from V and 5 from J; bases not matched to a gene: 11. The CDR3 covers 16 residues. Germline-derived CDR1 and CDR2 are SGDLS and YYNGEE. The CDR3 loop is CASSLGLGAGDNEQFF. The DNA of the CDR3 is TGTGCCAGCAGCCTCGGACTAGGAGCGGGAGACAATGAGCAGTTCTTC.

This clone was seen more than once but under ten times. J is TRBJ1-6 and V is TRBV30; TRBD1 matches at 9 bases. Germline V gene lookup returns CDR1 GTSNPN and CDR2 SVGIG (reference sequence). CDR3 size: 15 residues. Trimming at V came to 0 bases and at J to 8 bases, leaving 5 bases not matched to a gene. CDR3: CAWSVPGQGHSPLHF. CDR3 nucleotide sequence: TGTGCCTGGAGTGTACCGGGACAGGGTCATTCACCCCTCCACTTT.